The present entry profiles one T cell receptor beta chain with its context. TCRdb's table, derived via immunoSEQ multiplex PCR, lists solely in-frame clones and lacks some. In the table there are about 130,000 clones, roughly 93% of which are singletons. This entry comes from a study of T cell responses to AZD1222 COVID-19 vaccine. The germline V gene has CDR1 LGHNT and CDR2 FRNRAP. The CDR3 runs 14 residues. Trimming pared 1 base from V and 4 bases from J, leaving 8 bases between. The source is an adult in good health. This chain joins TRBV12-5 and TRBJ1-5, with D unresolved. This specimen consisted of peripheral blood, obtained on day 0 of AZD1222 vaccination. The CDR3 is CASGLGASNQPQHF. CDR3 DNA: TGTGCTAGTGGTTTGGGGGCATCAAATCAGCCCCAGCATTTT.